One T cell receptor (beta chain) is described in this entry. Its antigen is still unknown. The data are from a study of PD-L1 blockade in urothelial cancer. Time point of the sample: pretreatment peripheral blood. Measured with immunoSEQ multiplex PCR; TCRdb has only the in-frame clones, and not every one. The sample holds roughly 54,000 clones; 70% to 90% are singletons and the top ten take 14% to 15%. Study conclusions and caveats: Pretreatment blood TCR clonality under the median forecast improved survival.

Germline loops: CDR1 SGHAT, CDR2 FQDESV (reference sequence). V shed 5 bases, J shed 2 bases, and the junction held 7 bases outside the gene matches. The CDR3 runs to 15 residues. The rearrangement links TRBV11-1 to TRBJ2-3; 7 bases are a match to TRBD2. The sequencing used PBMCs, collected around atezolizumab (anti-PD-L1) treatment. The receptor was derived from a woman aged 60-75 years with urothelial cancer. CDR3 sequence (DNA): TGTGCCAGCAGCGATGGACTAGGGGACACAGATACGCAGTATTTT. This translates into CASSDGLGDTDTQYF.